This TCR beta chain was captured by sequencing in a study of vaccination and CD4 T cells after COVID-19. Study-wide background: As their vaccination, participants received two doses of either BNT162b2 or mRNA-1273 vaccine. General observations from the study: Vaccine-specific clones in convalescent patients were spike mono-reactive in 304 of 307 cases.

Stated treatment: roughly 11-day PBMC culture with coronavirus spike peptide pools or control peptides (ViraFEST assay). US Alpha, Beta and Delta variants postdated the positive PCR dates, which ran from March to December 2020. CD4+ T cells that had been cultured provided DNA sequenced with the Oncomine TCR Beta short-read assay. MiXCR, run by TCRdb on the PCR reads, gives a single entry per CDR3 protein. The sample has approximately 17,000 distinct CDR3 sequences, less than 70% seen once; the top ten hold approximately 9.9%. A note on this clonotype: Antigen unknown.

The length of the CDR3 is 16 residues. Germline assignment: CDR1 LGHNA and CDR2 YSLEER. V lost 1 base and J lost 4, with 16 bases in between. The receptor comes from a human donor who had recovered from COVID-19. Sequenced: CD4+ T cells from blood, cultured in vitro. The chain joins TRBV4-3 to TRBJ1-1; D is uncertain. CDR3 nucleotides: TGCGCCAGCAGCCAAGGCCTGAGAGGAGGCGGCACTGAAGCTTTCTTT. Residues: CASSQGLRGGGTEAFF.